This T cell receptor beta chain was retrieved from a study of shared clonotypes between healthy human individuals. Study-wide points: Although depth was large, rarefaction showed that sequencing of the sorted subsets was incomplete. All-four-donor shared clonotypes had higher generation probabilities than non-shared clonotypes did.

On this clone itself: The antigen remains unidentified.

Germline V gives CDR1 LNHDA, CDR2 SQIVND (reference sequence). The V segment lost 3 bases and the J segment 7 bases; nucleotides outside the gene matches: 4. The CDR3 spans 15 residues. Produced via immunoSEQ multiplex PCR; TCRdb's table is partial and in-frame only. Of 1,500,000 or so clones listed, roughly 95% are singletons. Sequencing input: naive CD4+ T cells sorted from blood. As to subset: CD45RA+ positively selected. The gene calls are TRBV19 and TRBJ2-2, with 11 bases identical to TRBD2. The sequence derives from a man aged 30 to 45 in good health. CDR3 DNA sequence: TGTGCCAGTAGTATCACTAGCGGGAGTAGCGGGGAGCTGTTTTTT. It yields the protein CASSITSGSSGELFF.